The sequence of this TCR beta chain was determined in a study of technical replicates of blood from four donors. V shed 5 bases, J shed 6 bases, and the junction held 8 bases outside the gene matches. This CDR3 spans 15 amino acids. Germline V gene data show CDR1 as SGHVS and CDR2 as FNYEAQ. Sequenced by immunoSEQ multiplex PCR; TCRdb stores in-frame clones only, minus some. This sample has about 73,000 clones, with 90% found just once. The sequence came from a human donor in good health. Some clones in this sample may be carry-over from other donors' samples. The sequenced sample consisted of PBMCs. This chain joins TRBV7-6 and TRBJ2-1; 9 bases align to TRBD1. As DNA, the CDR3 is TGTGCCAGCAGCCCATTACAGGGGGCGGGCAATGAGCAGTTCTTC. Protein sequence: CASSPLQGAGNEQFF.